These 23 T cell receptor beta chains originate from one sample sequenced in a study of long-term antiretroviral therapy in people with HIV. The assay, immunoSEQ v3.0, was run at survey level. Here immunoSEQ multiplex PCR was the method, and the copy in TCRdb shows in-frame clones only, minus some. The sample lists tens of thousands of clones, 88% occurring once. Sample: unsorted PBMCs, taken 0.5 years after starting antiretroviral therapy. The source is a woman under 30 with HIV.

The chain carries TRBV11-2 and TRBJ2-7; the match to TRBD2 covers 9 bases. Losses at the gene ends were 2 bases for V and 6 bases for J; bases not matched to a gene: 8. Germline values: CDR1 SGHAT, CDR2 FQNNGV. CDR3 length equals 15 residues. The CDR3 nucleotides read TGTGCCAGCAGCTTAATGGCGGGAGCGGGGGGCGAGCAGTACTTC. Translated: CASSLMAGAGGEQYF.

J is TRBJ2-5 and V is TRBV9, with a possible D match to TRBD1 (5 bases). Trimming left V 1 base short and J 5 bases short, with 9 bases between. CDR3 size: 13 residues. Per the germline V gene, CDR1 is SGDLS and CDR2 is YYNGEE. The CDR3 here is CASSVPGRETQYF. CDR3 DNA: TGTGCCAGCAGCGTACCAGGGCGGGAGACCCAGTACTTC.

This clone was observed a single time. The J gene is TRBJ2-2, the V gene TRBV28; TRBD2 matches at 9 bases. Per germline, CDR1 MDHEN and CDR2 SYDVKM. This CDR3 contains 15 residues. The V gene end was trimmed by 6 bases and the J gene end by 4 bases; junction bases not matched to a gene: 6. The CDR3 DNA reads as TGTGCCAGCAGCCACGGGACTAGCTTCACCGGGGAGCTGTTTTTT. Its translation: CASSHGTSFTGELFF.

The rearrangement links TRBV11-3 to TRBJ2-6; D unresolved. Germline loops: CDR1 SGHNT, CDR2 YENEEA. CDR3 length: 14 residues. V lost 5 bases to trimming and J lost 0 bases, with 5 bases between them. In nucleotides, the CDR3 is TGTGCCAGCAGCCCTTTCTCTGGGGCCAACGTCCTGACTTTC. It is translated as CASSPFSGANVLTF. Filled out from reference TRBV11-3 and TRBJ2-6, the complete variable domain reads EAGVVQSPRYKIIEKKQPVAFWCNPISGHNTLYWYLQNLGQGPELLIRYENEEAVDDSQLPKDRFSAERLKGVDSTLKIQPAELGDSAVYLCASSPFSGANVLTFGAGSRLTVL.

The chain employs TRBV7-2 and TRBJ2-7; D is unresolved. The CDR3 is 9 amino acids. Germline CDR1 is SGHTA and CDR2 is FQGNSA. The V end lost 11 bases, the J end lost 4 bases, and 6 bases lay between the germline ends. The CDR3 spells CAPSYEQYF. CDR3 sequence (DNA): TGTGCCCCCTCGTACGAGCAGTACTTC.

The rearrangement uses TRBV7-2 and TRBJ2-6, with unresolved D. This CDR3 spans 16 amino acids. The germline CDR1 and CDR2 sequences are SGHTA and FQGNSA. V lost 5 bases to trimming and J lost 0 bases, with 11 bases between them. The chain's CDR3 is CASSTQFPSGANVLTF. The CDR3 DNA sequence: TGTGCCAGCAGCACCCAATTTCCCTCTGGGGCCAACGTCCTGACTTTC.

The J gene is TRBJ1-3, the V gene TRBV18; unclear D gene. Germline values: CDR1 KGHSH, CDR2 LQKENI. The CDR3 totals 16 residues. V was pared by 3 bases and J by 0 bases, with 12 bases between. The CDR3 region is CASSPDIPGSGNTIYF. The CDR3 coding sequence is TGTGCCAGCTCACCGGATATTCCCGGCTCTGGAAACACCATATATTTT.

The V gene is TRBV28, the J gene TRBJ2-3; 7 bases line up with TRBD2. Germline loops: CDR1 MDHEN, CDR2 SYDVKM. Trimming took 6 bases from V and 0 from J; bases not matched to a gene: 6. The CDR3 extends over 15 amino acids. CDR3 sequence reads: CASSLTSASTDTQYF. The CDR3 nucleotides read TGTGCCAGCAGCCTTACTAGCGCTAGCACAGATACGCAGTATTTT.

This clone was picked up a small number of times. The rearrangement joins TRBV4-2 to TRBJ1-5; D perhaps matches TRBD1 (5 bases). From germline, CDR1 is LGHNA and CDR2 YNFKEQ. This CDR3 spans 15 amino acids. Deletions cut 1 base from V and 2 bases from J, with 9 bases between. CDR3 in DNA: TGTGCCAGCAGCCAAGCAGGGTCTGGCAATCAGCCCCAGCATTTT. Protein sequence: CASSQAGSGNQPQHF.

The chain joins TRBV7-9 to TRBJ2-5; D might be TRBD1 (5 bases). This CDR3 region has 14 residues. Looked up from germline, CDR1 is SEHNR and CDR2 is FQNEAQ (reference sequence). V lost 5 bases and J 0 bases, leaving 10 bases between the germline ends. The CDR3 sequence: CASSETVYQETQYF. CDR3 bases: TGTGCCAGCAGCGAGACAGTTTACCAAGAGACCCAGTACTTC.

V is TRBV11-2 and J is TRBJ2-4; no firm D call. The length of the CDR3 is 16 residues. Germline V CDR1 and CDR2: SGHAT, FQNNGV. V dropped 6 bases and J dropped 0 bases, with 15 bases sitting between them. CDR3 nucleotides: TGTGCCAGCAGTCTAGGCCCCTGGAGAGCCAAAAACATTCAGTACTTC. It is translated as CASSLGPWRAKNIQYF.

The chain recombines TRBV6-5 with TRBJ1-2; TRBD1 agrees at 7 bases. CDR3 length: 14 amino acids. With 2 bases clipped from V and 5 bases from J, the junction kept 5 bases outside the gene matches. In germline, CDR1 is MNHEY, CDR2 SVGAGI. CDR3 protein: CASSYDRVGYGYTF. The CDR3 DNA sequence: TGTGCCAGCAGTTACGACAGGGTAGGATATGGCTACACCTTC.

The rearrangement links TRBV15 to TRBJ1-1; D remains unclear. This CDR3 has 13 amino acids. V lost 4 bases and J lost 1, with 7 bases in between. In germline, CDR1 is LNHNV, CDR2 YYDKDF (reference sequence). This CDR3 is CATSTRRNTEAFF. The DNA of the CDR3 is TGTGCCACCAGCACCCGACGGAACACTGAAGCTTTCTTT.

The chain carries TRBV28 and TRBJ2-2; D possibly matches TRBD1 or TRBD2 (5 bases each). Deletions cut 3 bases from V and 0 bases from J, with 11 bases between. The CDR3 consists of 16 residues. CDR1 and CDR2 from the germline V gene are MDHEN and SYDVKM. This CDR3 is CASSLGRLTNTGELFF. CDR3 nucleotides: TGTGCCAGCAGTTTGGGACGGCTGACGAACACCGGGGAGCTGTTTTTT.

The chain couples TRBV2 to TRBJ2-1; D might be TRBD1 or TRBD2, each matching 5 bases. This CDR3 has 12 amino acids. The germline V and J ends were trimmed by 11 bases and 6 bases, with 14 bases remaining between them. Germline V gene lookup returns CDR1 SNHLY and CDR2 FYNNEI. CDR3 loop: CASGGTGNEQFF. In DNA form, the CDR3 reads TGTGCCTCTGGGGGAACTGGCAATGAGCAGTTCTTC.

This chain joins TRBV4-3 and TRBJ2-2, with TRBD2 identical over 7 bases. This CDR3 has 15 amino acids. From germline, CDR1 is LGHNA and CDR2 YSLEER. J was trimmed by 7 bases and V by 0 bases; bases with no gene match: 5. In DNA form, the CDR3 reads TGCGCCAGCAGCCAAGAAGCGGGGCGGATCGGGGAGCTGTTTTTT. Translation gives CASSQEAGRIGELFF.

The chain uses TRBV7-8 and TRBJ2-1; 7 bases line up with TRBD1. Trimming at V came to 5 bases and at J to 3 bases, leaving 13 bases not matched to a gene. The CDR3 loop spans 17 amino acids. The germline V gene encodes CDR1 SGHVS and CDR2 FQNEAQ. For the CDR3, the DNA is TGTGCCAGCAGCAACAAACCGGGACAGAAAAACTACAATGAGCAGTTCTTC. Protein sequence: CASSNKPGQKNYNEQFF. The full variable domain, in which reference TRBV7-8 and TRBJ2-1 provide the parts outside the CDR3, is GAGVSQSPRYKVAKRGQDVALRCDPISGHVSLFWYQQALGQGPEFLTYFQNEAQLDKSGLPSDRFFAERPEGSVSTLKIQRTQQEDSAVYLCASSNKPGQKNYNEQFFGPGTRLTVL.

This chain links TRBV9 with TRBJ2-3, with 7 bases aligning to TRBD2. Unmatched junction bases numbered 6, after V lost 5 bases and J lost 6 bases. CDR1 is SGDLS, CDR2 YYNGEE, per germline. The CDR3 spans 13 residues. The CDR3 sequence is CASSPREWDTQYF. For the CDR3, the DNA is TGTGCCAGCAGTCCGCGGGAGTGGGATACGCAGTATTTT.

V gene TRBV5-6 combines with J gene TRBJ2-7; TRBD2 is a possible D gene (6 bases). This CDR3 is 14 amino acids long. Germline-derived CDR1 and CDR2 are SGHDT and YYEEEE. Trimming pared 3 bases from V and 2 bases from J, leaving 12 bases between. CDR3 DNA: TGTGCCAGCAGCTCCGGGACTCACGCCTACGAGCAGTACTTC. The encoded protein is CASSSGTHAYEQYF. The full variable domain, completed using reference TRBV5-6 and TRBJ2-7, is DAGVTQSPTHLIKTRGQQVTLRCSPKSGHDTVSWYQQALGQGPQFIFQYYEEEERQRGNFPDRFSGHQFPNYSSELNVNALLLGDSALYLCASSSGTHAYEQYFGPGTRLTVT.

This clone came up once. The chain links TRBV13 to TRBJ2-1; 9 bases agree with TRBD2. Trimming at V came to 0 bases and at J to 7 bases, leaving 7 bases not matched to a gene. Per the germline V gene, CDR1 is PRHDT and CDR2 is FYEKMQ (reference sequence). This CDR3 is 16 amino acids long. The CDR3 DNA reads TGTGCCAGCAGCTTAGGGGCGGGAGGGCCCCAAAATGAGCAGTTCTTC. Translation gives CASSLGAGGPQNEQFF.

The table lists this clone with a few counts. This rearrangement joins TRBV7-9 to TRBJ1-2, with 8 bases fitting TRBD1. Germline V gene sequence: CDR1 SEHNR, CDR2 FQNEAQ (reference sequence). The CDR3 sequence is 18 residues long. V shed 3 bases, J shed 7 bases, and the junction held 19 bases outside the gene matches. Here the CDR3 reads CASSFRTQGQGAWGGYTF. The CDR3 region has the DNA TGTGCCAGCAGCTTCCGGACCCAAGGGCAGGGGGCGTGGGGTGGCTACACCTTC.

The chain recombines TRBV7-8 with TRBJ2-7, with TRBD1 matching 7 bases. The length of the CDR3 is 16 residues. Trimming at V came to 5 bases and at J to 2 bases, leaving 12 bases not matched to a gene. Germline V CDR1 and CDR2: SGHVS, FQNEAQ. The CDR3 sequence is CASSDTTGTVAYEQYF. For the CDR3, the DNA is TGTGCCAGCAGCGACACGACCGGGACAGTGGCCTACGAGCAGTACTTC.

This sequence joins TRBV11-3 and TRBJ2-7; D remains unclear. V lost 5 bases and J lost 2, with 7 bases in between. Looked up from germline, CDR1 is SGHNT and CDR2 is YENEEA. This CDR3 region has 12 residues. CDR3 region: CASSDHTYEQYF. As DNA, the CDR3 is TGTGCCAGCAGCGATCATACCTACGAGCAGTACTTC.